This entry lists 20 T cell receptor beta chains sequenced from one sample in a study of CD8+ T cells in alopecia areata. Treatment meaning: oral pan-JAK inhibitor, 5-10 mg twice daily. cDNA reverse transcribed from extracted RNA served as the sequencing template. Method: immunoSEQ multiplex PCR; TCRdb's copy keeps in-frame clones and lacks some. Here the sample spans around 190,000 clones, approximately 57% being singletons. Material: CD4+ T cells sorted from blood, obtained at week 24, from a patient treated with tofacitinib. The origin of the receptors is a human donor with alopecia areata.

This clone occurred a few times. The V and J genes are TRBV6-6 and TRBJ1-2; D gene ambiguous. This CDR3 comprises 13 residues. Deletions cut 4 bases from V and 3 bases from J, with 9 bases between. Germline V gives CDR1 MNHNY, CDR2 SVGAGI (reference sequence). The CDR3 sequence is CASSLEADYGYTF. The CDR3 bases are TGTGCCAGCAGTTTGGAGGCGGACTATGGCTACACCTTC.

This chain links TRBV7-6 with TRBJ1-3; D might be TRBD1 (5 bases). Trimming pared 4 bases from V and 3 bases from J, leaving 7 bases between. This CDR3 region has 13 residues. Germline-derived CDR1 and CDR2 are SGHVS and FNYEAQ. CDR3 protein: CASSYQGGNTIYF. CDR3 bases: TGTGCCAGCAGCTACCAGGGTGGAAACACCATATATTTT.

In this sample, this clone turned up a few times. The chain employs TRBV30 and TRBJ2-3; 7 bases are a match to TRBD1. The germline gives CDR1 GTSNPN, CDR2 SVGIG (reference sequence). J lost 5 bases, V lost 0 bases, and 5 bases had no gene match. The CDR3 is 14 residues long. DNA for the CDR3: TGTGCCTGGAGTGTGAAGGGGGCGAGAGATACGCAGTATTTT. It encodes CAWSVKGARDTQYF.

Concerning this clone: Sequence at one end of the junction differs from germline and may be a read error. The V gene is TRBV11-2, the J gene TRBJ2-3; 8 bases map to TRBD1. Germline CDR1 is SGHAT and CDR2 is FQNNGV. The length of the CDR3 is 15 residues. This chain's CDR3 is CASSLDRGGTDTQYF. The CDR3 DNA follows: TGTGCCAGCAGCCTAGACAGGGGCGGCACAGATACGCAGTATTTT.

This chain connects TRBV11-2 to TRBJ1-6; the D is unclear. Germline V CDR1 and CDR2: SGHAT, FQNNGV. There are 13 residues in the CDR3. V gave up 2 bases and J gave up 15 bases, with 14 bases separating them. The CDR3 DNA is TGTGCCAGCAGCTTAACGGGCAGCCAAAGCCTCCACTTT. It specifies CASSLTGSQSLHF.

This clone was seen a few times. The V call is TRBV4-3, the J call TRBJ1-5, with D hard to call. Between the trimmed V and J ends, which lost 1 base and 4 bases, there was a span of 11 bases. From germline, CDR1 is LGHNA and CDR2 YSLEER. The CDR3 contains 15 residues. The CDR3 DNA sequence: TGCGCCAGCAGCCAAGTATTCGGCGGTAATCAGCCCCAGCATTTT. This translates into CASSQVFGGNQPQHF.

V is TRBV7-3 and J is TRBJ2-1; 7 bases are a match to TRBD1. From germline, CDR1 is SGHTA and CDR2 FQGTGA. Germline trimming cut 5 bases from V and 6 bases from J; bases unmatched to any gene: 10. This CDR3 comprises 15 residues. The CDR3 bases are TGTGCCAGCAGCCCGCTATCAGGGGACAGCAATGAGCAGTTCTTC. This gives the protein CASSPLSGDSNEQFF.

The CDR3 bases are TGTGCCAGCAGCTTAGTTGGGACAGAGGGCATCCCTACGCAGTATTTT. This encodes CASSLVGTEGIPTQYF. V is TRBV7-2 and J is TRBJ2-3, with TRBD1 identical over 7 bases. V lost 1 base, J lost 8 bases, and 12 bases stayed unmatched. The germline V gene has CDR1 SGHTA and CDR2 FQGNSA. The CDR3 spans 16 residues.

This clone is a singleton in its sample. V gene TRBV29-1 combines with J gene TRBJ1-2; weak D call: TRBD1 (5 bases). Trimming took off 4 bases at V and 3 bases at J, with 6 bases between the two ends. This CDR3 region has 11 residues. CDR1 and CDR2 from the germline V gene are SQVTM and ANQGSEA. CDR3 DNA sequence: TGCAGCGTTGTCAGGGACTATGGCTACACCTTC. This sequence encodes CSVVRDYGYTF. Based on the CDR3 plus reference TRBV29-1 and TRBJ1-2, the full variable domain is SAVISQKPSRDICQRGTSLTIQCQVDSQVTMMFWYRQQPGQSLTLIATANQGSEATYESGFVIDKFPISRPNLTFSTLTVSNMSPEDSSIYLCSVVRDYGYTFGSGTRLTVV.

This chain joins TRBV29-1 and TRBJ1-1; the D gene is possibly TRBD1 (6 bases). The V gene lost 6 bases and the J gene lost 1 base, with 15 bases spanning the gap. Germline CDR1 is SQVTM and CDR2 is ANQGSEA. This CDR3 is 14 amino acids long. CDR3 loop: CSVYRERGNTEAFF. The CDR3 nucleotides read TGCAGCGTATACAGGGAGCGTGGGAACACTGAAGCTTTCTTT.

The rearrangement uses TRBV7-2 and TRBJ2-1; D is tentatively TRBD1 or TRBD2 (5 bases each). Trimming cost V 5 bases and J 5 bases, with 16 bases left between them. This CDR3 has 15 amino acids. Germline V gene sequence: CDR1 SGHTA, CDR2 FQGNSA. The CDR3 sequence: CASSRAATGHNEQFF. The CDR3, as DNA: TGTGCCAGCAGCCGAGCCGCTACGGGACACAATGAGCAGTTCTTC.

This rearrangement joins TRBV30 to TRBJ2-7; unclear D gene. V dropped 2 bases and J dropped 2 bases, with 16 bases sitting between them. CDR1 is GTSNPN, CDR2 SVGIG, per germline (reference sequence). This CDR3 is built from 15 residues. CDR3 in amino acids: CAWSSRVGHPYEQYF. The CDR3, as DNA: TGTGCCTGGAGTTCTAGGGTGGGCCACCCCTACGAGCAGTACTTC.

The gene calls are TRBV30 and TRBJ1-2; D is perhaps TRBD1 (6 bases). Germline loops: CDR1 GTSNPN, CDR2 SVGIG (reference sequence). The CDR3 runs 15 residues. V lost 4 bases to trimming and J lost 2 bases, with 17 bases between them. The CDR3 DNA reads TGTGCCTGGAACCTAGGGGACACTACGAACTATGGCTACACCTTC. This sequence encodes CAWNLGDTTNYGYTF.

The chain links TRBV29-1 to TRBJ1-3; 10 bases match TRBD1. CDR1 and CDR2 (germline): SQVTM, ANQGSEA. V lost 7 bases and J lost 6; bases outside the gene matches: 9. The CDR3 runs to 14 residues. The CDR3 nucleotides are TGCAGCGCCCGGGACAGGGGATCATCAAACACCATATATTTT. It is translated as CSARDRGSSNTIYF. The entire variable domain, with the rest obtained from reference TRBV29-1 and TRBJ1-3, is as follows: SAVISQKPSRDICQRGTSLTIQCQVDSQVTMMFWYRQQPGQSLTLIATANQGSEATYESGFVIDKFPISRPNLTFSTLTVSNMSPEDSSIYLCSARDRGSSNTIYFGEGSWLTVV.

This clone was recorded a few times. The V call is TRBV11-3, the J call TRBJ1-1; D is undetermined. V was pared by 5 bases and J by 3 bases, with 13 bases between. CDR1 SGHNT and CDR2 YENEEA come from the germline V gene. The CDR3 consists of 14 residues. The CDR3 loop is CASSPSRADTEAFF. The CDR3 coding sequence is TGTGCCAGCAGCCCTTCCCGGGCGGACACTGAAGCTTTCTTT.

This chain links TRBV2 with TRBJ2-3; D might be TRBD1 or TRBD2, each matching 5 bases. Germline V CDR1 and CDR2: SNHLY, FYNNEI. V was clipped by 2 bases and J by 5 bases, with 11 bases between them. The CDR3 consists of 14 residues. In DNA form, the CDR3 reads TGTGCCAGCAGTGAATCGGGGCCGGTAGATACGCAGTATTTT. Its translation: CASSESGPVDTQYF.

The chain uses TRBV7-9 and TRBJ1-1; D gene ambiguous. The V gene lost 2 bases and the J gene lost 0 bases, with 4 bases spanning the gap. Germline loops: CDR1 SEHNR, CDR2 FQNEAQ (reference sequence). CDR3 length: 13 residues. The CDR3 DNA reads as TGTGCCAGCAGCTTAACGGTGAACACTGAAGCTTTCTTT. This codes for CASSLTVNTEAFF.

Concerning this clone: Other nucleotide sequences from this sample produce the same CDR3. The chain links TRBV30 to TRBJ1-2; TRBD1 might be the D (5 bases). Germline values: CDR1 GTSNPN, CDR2 SVGIG (reference sequence). V was pared by 2 bases and J by 4 bases, with 8 bases between. The CDR3 is 12 amino acids. In DNA, the CDR3 is TGTGCCTGGAGTCCTGGGGGCTATGGCTACACCTTC. Residues: CAWSPGGYGYTF.

This clone was detected a few times. This chain connects TRBV23-1 to TRBJ1-2, with D uncertain. TRBV23-1 is assigned to the ORF class and has an uncertain function. Trimming shortened V by 3 bases and J by 3 bases, and 14 bases separated the two germline ends. The CDR3 runs 15 residues. CDR3 sequence: CASSHTETRHYGYTF. The CDR3 nucleotides read TGCGCCAGCAGTCACACAGAGACTCGGCACTATGGCTACACCTTC.

For this clone: Other nucleotide sequences from this sample produce the same CDR3. Here the CDR3 reads CAWGTGLNTEAFF. In nucleotides, the CDR3 is TGTGCCTGGGGGACAGGACTGAACACTGAAGCTTTCTTT. The gene calls are TRBV30 and TRBJ1-1, with TRBD1 matching 8 bases. Germline V gene data show CDR1 as GTSNPN and CDR2 as SVGIG (reference sequence). Unmatched junction bases numbered 2, after V lost 5 bases and J lost 0 bases. This CDR3 is built from 13 residues.